Below, one TCR beta chain is given with its context. It has no known antigen specificity. No much larger clone exists at a distance of one base, and base qualities are not known. This specimen comes from a study of T cell responses to AZD1222 COVID-19 vaccine (dated by TCRdb to the early 2020s). About the investigation overall: AZD1222 recipients given second doses at about 4 weeks or at about 12 weeks were pooled, since spike-specific TCR depth and breadth were not found to differ between the two schedules. A total of under 250 trial participants underwent TCR sequencing, of whom 200 to 220 had received two doses of AZD1222 and 26 had received two doses of the MenACWY control vaccine. Trial participants were enrolled by age into 18-55, 56-69 and 70-plus year subgroups, with roughly 160, 29 and 62 TCR-sequenced participants respectively. The research as a whole found: Nearly half of unique spike-specific TCRs reportedly recognized epitopes outside regions mutated in the B.1.351 and B.1.1.7 variants. Because no day 14 peak-response samples were available, repertoires were characterized only after the peak T cell response. In the small 56-69-year group, the increase in depth fell short of significance, most likely because of low power. Participants were mostly white British and included more females than males, and it was suggested by the authors that clonal diversity may have been underestimated. Spike-specific TCR breadth and depth rose significantly after two AZD1222 doses compared with day 0 and with MenACWY recipients. Vaccine-associated CD4 TCRs spanned the whole spike protein, with dominant responses in regions 160-218 and 743-854. Conclusions about previously exposed vaccinees are limited, since just five or six AZD1222 recipients were seropositive for SARS-CoV-2 at baseline.

The CDR3 regions of human TCRbeta chains were subjected to immunosequencing. The paper's processing steps were these. Repertoire TCRs were matched against a reference library of SARS-CoV-2-specific TCRs generated with the MIRA antigen-specificity platform. Breadth was defined as the fraction of unique TCRs that were SARS-CoV-2-associated, and depth was defined as the fraction of total T cells that were SARS-CoV-2-associated. Each spike-specific TCR was assigned to its reactive spike region and to a CD4 or CD8 class using the MIRA data. Log10-transformed breadth and depth values were compared by one-way ANOVA with Sidak's multiple comparisons tests. Entries here come from immuneACCESS through TCRdb and include only in-frame sequences with V and J called. Some clones fail to appear in such tables; in the studies checked, an unresolved V gene covers under half of the shortfall, and the cause of the remainder is unknown. V, J and clone size are taken as reported in that table, and D and trimming were inferred from the DNA itself. Here the sample has 120,000 to 150,000 clones; 88% occur a single time. 2% to 2.5% of the sample is in the top ten clones.

From the cysteine through the phenylalanine, the CDR3 covers 15 amino acids. Only CDR3 DNA is held: 45 bases, read in frame from base 1. For this chain, trimming is 6 bases at the V end and 2 bases at the J end, and the number of junction bases without a gene match is 8. From a lookup of the germline V gene, CDR1 and CDR2 are MNHNS and SASEGT. Reading the label with the study, this specimen's time point is: baseline before first vaccination. Vaccinee samples were obtained from the UK trials COV001 and COV002, which included a single-blind randomized controlled phase 2/3 trial of AZD1222 (ChAdOx1 nCoV-19) in healthy adults. For TCRbeta chain sequencing, PBMC samples from trial participants were taken at day 0 and at day 28 after the second dose.

The clonotype comes from an adult in good health. The receptor chain draws on TRBV6-1 and TRBJ2-7; 9 bases in the junction line up with TRBD1. This sample comprised peripheral blood, obtained on day 0 of AZD1222 vaccination. The nucleotides are TGTGCCAGCAGGGCCCCCGGGACAGGGACCTACGAGCAGTACTTC. It is translated as CASRAPGTGTYEQYF.